The TCR beta chain under discussion was sequenced for a study of CD8 T cells in Susac syndrome. cDNA came from about 0.5 to 1 ug RNA primed by random hexamers. MiXCR was run by TCRdb on the immunoSEQ multiplex PCR reads, yielding one entry per CDR3 protein. The sample has fewer than 350,000 distinct CDR3 sequences, approximately 85% seen once. Germline CDR1 SNHLY, CDR2 FYNNEI. CDR3 length equals 18 residues. V was trimmed by 0 bases and J by 0 bases, leaving 15 bases between them. The chain couples TRBV2 to TRBJ1-5; no clear D. The sequence came from a human donor with multiple sclerosis. The sequenced sample consisted of CD8+ T cells from PBMCs. The CDR3 DNA reads TGTGCCAGCAGTGAAGCGGGTAGGGTGGTTTTTAGCAATCAGCCCCAGCATTTT. Residues: CASSEAGRVVFSNQPQHF.